Sequencing of this TCR beta chain was carried out in a study of T cell repertoires in cytomegalovirus infection. On the study more broadly: Indications of both CMV infection and matching HLA type were provided by public TCR beta signatures.

The sample holds a few counts of this clonotype. Its antigen is as yet unknown. Study observations and caveats: The study found HLA-C-restricted CMV-specific TCR beta clonotypes dominating the ex vivo response. People with CMV and the relevant HLA were identified by cumulative public TCR beta family frequency.

This CDR3 has 14 amino acids. Germline V gene sequence: CDR1 SQVTM, CDR2 ANQGSEA. TCRdb called the reads again in MiXCR, with one record for every CDR3 protein. The sample has approximately 500,000 distinct CDR3 sequences; around a quarter are singletons. The origin of this receptor is a human donor in good health (CMV status not recorded). Some clones in this sample may be carry-over from other donors' samples. Sequenced input: PBMCs. The chain uses TRBV29-1 and TRBJ2-7; D may be TRBD2 (5 bases). This CDR3 is CILIRLLDRYEQYF. Here the CDR3 DNA reads TGCATCCTAATACGGCTACTAGATCGGTACGAGCAGTACTTC.